This passage covers 32 T cell receptor beta chains from one sample sequenced in a study of a mutant IDH1 vaccine in newly diagnosed glioma. Sequencing used immunoSEQ multiplex PCR; TCRdb keeps in-frame clones, though not all of them. Of about 88,000 clones in the sample, approximately 80% were seen once. Time point noted: baseline, week 1 (first vaccination visit). The sample's treatment: pre-vaccination baseline after standard-of-care therapy. The input for sequencing was PBMCs, taken from a glioma patient treated with radiotherapy, temozolomide or both. These receptors were collected from a man aged 35 to 55 with glioma. Some clones in this sample may be carry-over from other donors' samples.

The rearrangement links TRBV6-5 to TRBJ2-2; TRBD1 matches at 9 bases. The J segment lost 5 bases and the V segment lost 4 bases, leaving 8 bases of the junction unmatched. Germline V CDR1 and CDR2: MNHEY, SVGAGI. The CDR3 length is 16 residues. The CDR3 sequence is CASSSTGGESTGELFF. The CDR3 DNA reads as TGTGCCAGCAGTTCCACAGGGGGCGAATCGACCGGGGAGCTGTTTTTT.

The chain joins TRBV7-9 to TRBJ2-5, with TRBD2 matching over 8 bases. There are 16 residues in the CDR3. CDR1 is SEHNR and CDR2 is FQNEAQ in the germline V gene (reference sequence). Trimming took 4 bases from V and 2 from J; bases not matched to a gene: 9. CDR3: CASSSTRTSRQETQYF. CDR3 bases: TGTGCCAGCAGCTCAACCCGGACTAGCCGTCAAGAGACCCAGTACTTC. The variable domain in full, completed from reference TRBV7-9 and TRBJ2-5, reads DTGVSQNPRHKITKRGQNVTFRCDPISEHNRLYWYRQTLGQGPEFLTYFQNEAQLEKSRLLSDRFSAERPKGSFSTLEIQRTEQGDSAMYLCASSSTRTSRQETQYFGPGTRLLVL.

This clone was recorded once. The chain has TRBV5-8 and TRBJ2-3, with D unresolved. The CDR3 runs 13 residues. V dropped 4 bases and J dropped 4 bases, with 10 bases sitting between them. Germline V gives CDR1 SGHTS, CDR2 YDEGEE. CDR3 amino acids: CASSRLLADTQYF. Written as DNA, the CDR3 is TGTGCCAGCAGCCGCTTGTTAGCAGATACGCAGTATTTT. Drawing the rest from reference TRBV5-8 and TRBJ2-3, the complete variable domain is EAGVTQSPTHLIKTRGQQATLRCSPISGHTSVYWYQQALGLGLQFLLWYDEGEERNRGNFPPRFSGRQFPNYSSELNVNALELEDSALYLCASSRLLADTQYFGPGTRLTVL.

Only a few counts were recorded for this clone. CDR3 nucleotides: TGTGCCAGCAGTTACTCACGGGGGATGAACACTGAAGCTTTCTTT. Encoded protein: CASSYSRGMNTEAFF. This chain links TRBV6-5 with TRBJ1-1; possibly TRBD1 for D (5 bases). CDR1 is MNHEY, CDR2 SVGAGI, per germline. The CDR3 sequence is 15 residues long. V lost 0 bases, J lost 0 bases, and 8 bases lay in between.

This chain joins TRBV27 and TRBJ1-6; 11 bases line up with TRBD1. CDR3 length equals 17 residues. Germline V gene lookup returns CDR1 MNHEY and CDR2 SMNVEV (reference sequence). Trimming removed 7 bases from V and 4 bases from J; junction bases left unmatched: 9. The CDR3 here is CASKDRGRGGYNSPLHF. CDR3 DNA: TGTGCCAGCAAGGACAGGGGGCGAGGGGGGTATAATTCACCCCTCCACTTT.

V and J are TRBV5-8 and TRBJ2-7; 9 nucleotides match TRBD1. Germline CDR1 is SGHTS and CDR2 is YDEGEE. The CDR3 runs to 16 residues. V lost 5 bases to trimming and J lost 6 bases; unmatched junction nucleotides: 15. The CDR3 loop reads CASSLRTGVARGEQYF. CDR3 DNA sequence: TGTGCCAGCAGTCTACGGACAGGGGTCGCACGAGGCGAGCAGTACTTC. The full variable domain, completed using reference TRBV5-8 and TRBJ2-7, is EAGVTQSPTHLIKTRGQQATLRCSPISGHTSVYWYQQALGLGLQFLLWYDEGEERNRGNFPPRFSGRQFPNYSSELNVNALELEDSALYLCASSLRTGVARGEQYFGPGTRLTVT.

The chain uses TRBV9 and TRBJ1-6; D is perhaps TRBD1 (5 bases). Deletions cut 4 bases from V and 3 bases from J, with 14 bases between. The CDR3 sequence is 16 residues long. Germline CDR1 reads SGDLS; CDR2 reads YYNGEE. The CDR3 sequence is CASSSSGGGYNSPLHF. In nucleotides, the CDR3 is TGTGCCAGCAGCTCTTCCGGGGGTGGCTATAATTCACCCCTCCACTTT.

CDR3 amino acids: CASSEGLANNEQFF. Written as DNA, the CDR3 is TGTGCCAGCAGTGAAGGGCTAGCTAACAATGAGCAGTTCTTC. V gene TRBV6-1 combines with J gene TRBJ2-1, with D possibly matching TRBD2 (5 bases). Per germline, CDR1 MNHNS and CDR2 SASEGT. The V and J ends lost 1 base and 5 bases respectively, with 9 bases between them. This CDR3 has 14 amino acids.

The chain uses TRBV5-1 and TRBJ2-5; TRBD2 matches at 9 bases. Germline trimming cut 2 bases from V and 5 bases from J; bases unmatched to any gene: 10. The CDR3 loop spans 16 amino acids. CDR1 is SGHRS and CDR2 is YFSETQ in the germline V gene. Here the CDR3 reads CASSFLGGGARETQYF. CDR3 DNA: TGCGCCAGCAGCTTTCTTGGCGGGGGGGCCCGGGAGACCCAGTACTTC.

The CDR3 DNA follows: TGCGCCAGCAGCTTCCTTGACAGGGGGTTGTACGAGCAGTACTTC. Residues: CASSFLDRGLYEQYF. The V gene is TRBV5-1, the J gene TRBJ2-7, with TRBD1 identical over 9 bases. The germline CDR1 and CDR2 sequences are SGHRS and YFSETQ. This CDR3 spans 15 amino acids. V shed 2 bases and J 4 bases; nucleotides not matched to a gene: 7. The full variable domain, in which reference TRBV5-1 and TRBJ2-7 provide the parts outside the CDR3, is KAGVTQTPRYLIKTRGQQVTLSCSPISGHRSVSWYQQTPGQGLQFLFEYFSETQRNKGNFPGRFSGRQFSNSRSEMNVSTLELGDSALYLCASSFLDRGLYEQYFGPGTRLTVT.

The chain combines TRBV30 with TRBJ1-2; TRBD1 matches 10 bases. The germline CDR1 and CDR2 sequences are GTSNPN and SVGIG (reference sequence). This CDR3 is built from 14 residues. V gave up 2 bases and J gave up 4 bases; unmatched junction bases: 4. The DNA for the CDR3 is TGTGCCTGGAGTTCGACAGGGGGCGGCTATGGCTACACCTTC. Protein: CAWSSTGGGYGYTF. Complete variable domain (other parts from reference TRBV30 and TRBJ1-2): SQTIHQWPATLVQPVGSPLSLECTVEGTSNPNLYWYRQAAGRGLQLLFYSVGIGQISSEVPQNLSASRPQDRQFILSSKKLLLSDSGFYLCAWSSTGGGYGYTFGSGTRLTVV.

The chain is built from TRBV19 and TRBJ1-1; no firm D call. The CDR3 runs 14 residues. CDR1 is LNHDA, CDR2 SQIVND, per germline (reference sequence). Trimming left V 0 bases short and J 4 bases short, with 9 bases between. The CDR3 region is CASSIDAGLTEAFF. The CDR3 region has the DNA TGTGCCAGTAGTATAGATGCTGGGCTCACTGAAGCTTTCTTT.

CDR3 residues: CASSSFGKETQYF. CDR3 DNA: TGTGCCAGCAGCTCCTTCGGGAAAGAGACCCAGTACTTC. The rearrangement links TRBV5-6 to TRBJ2-5; D may be TRBD2 (5 bases). CDR3 length equals 13 residues. Looked up from germline, CDR1 is SGHDT and CDR2 is YYEEEE. The V gene lost 3 bases and the J gene lost 3 bases, with 9 bases spanning the gap.

The sample holds one count of this clone. The J gene is TRBJ2-6, the V gene TRBV13; the D gene is possibly TRBD1 (6 bases). Germline CDR1 and CDR2: PRHDT and FYEKMQ (reference sequence). The V gene lost 5 bases and the J gene lost 2 bases, with 10 bases spanning the gap. The CDR3 is made up of 15 amino acids. The CDR3 reads CASSQRQAGANVLTF. The DNA for the CDR3 is TGTGCCAGCAGCCAGCGACAGGCTGGGGCCAACGTCCTGACTTTC.

This rearrangement joins TRBV11-2 to TRBJ2-7, with D perhaps TRBD1 (5 bases). V gave up 2 bases and J gave up 4 bases, with 9 bases separating them. The CDR3 sequence is 13 residues long. CDR1 and CDR2 from the germline V gene are SGHAT and FQNNGV. The CDR3 loop is CASSLNAGYEQYF. CDR3 nucleotide sequence: TGTGCCAGCAGCTTAAACGCAGGGTACGAGCAGTACTTC.

The chain recombines TRBV5-8 with TRBJ1-2; D is unresolved. This CDR3 spans 14 amino acids. Germline-derived CDR1 and CDR2 are SGHTS and YDEGEE. Trimming stripped 4 bases from V and 4 bases from J, with 14 bases between. The CDR3 DNA follows: TGTGCCAGCAGCCGAGATGGCAGAACCTATGGCTACACCTTC. Translation: CASSRDGRTYGYTF.

The V gene is TRBV30, the J gene TRBJ2-3; D gene unclear. V lost 5 bases and J lost 10, with 13 bases in between. The CDR3 extends over 11 amino acids. In germline, CDR1 is GTSNPN, CDR2 SVGIG (reference sequence). The CDR3 here is CAWGSGIAQYF. DNA for the CDR3: TGTGCCTGGGGCTCTGGTATAGCGCAGTATTTT.

V usage is TRBV6-1 and J usage is TRBJ1-5; 7 bases align to TRBD1. Germline values: CDR1 MNHNS, CDR2 SASEGT. With V trimmed by 5 bases and J by 6 bases, 10 bases remained unmatched. The CDR3 is 15 residues long. The CDR3 nucleotides read TGTGCCAGCAGTACTCAAGGGGGCATGGGTCAGCCCCAGCATTTT. Residues: CASSTQGGMGQPQHF.

The gene calls are TRBV19 and TRBJ2-6; TRBD1 aligns across 12 bases. V lost 5 bases, J lost 4 bases, and 6 bases stayed unmatched. The V gene's germline CDR1 is LNHDA and CDR2 SQIVND (reference sequence). The length of the CDR3 is 17 residues. The CDR3 is CASSLGQGASGANVLTF. CDR3 bases: TGTGCCAGTAGTCTGGGACAGGGGGCGTCCGGGGCCAACGTCCTGACTTTC.

V is TRBV20-1 and J is TRBJ1-1; D unresolved. The length of the CDR3 is 10 residues. Per germline, CDR1 DFQATT and CDR2 SNEGSKA (reference sequence). CDR3 in amino acids: CTSAATEAFF. CDR3 nucleotide sequence: TGCACTTCCGCGGCCACTGAAGCTTTCTTT.

On this clone: Other DNA sequences from this sample encode an identical CDR3 as well. The rearrangement links TRBV7-9 to TRBJ1-5; D uncertain. Germline CDR1 reads SEHNR; CDR2 reads FQNEAQ (reference sequence). V was clipped by 1 base and J by 7 bases, with 11 bases between them. The CDR3 extends over 14 amino acids. DNA of the CDR3: TGTGCCAGCAGCTTAGAAGGGTCGAGGCAGCCCCAGCATTTT. Residues: CASSLEGSRQPQHF.

The rearrangement uses TRBV7-9 and TRBJ1-2; D may be TRBD1 (6 bases). The CDR3 is 10 residues long. Germline loops: CDR1 SEHNR, CDR2 FQNEAQ (reference sequence). Trimming left V 8 bases short and J 8 bases short, with 9 bases between. The chain's CDR3 is CASGTNGYTF. CDR3 nucleotides: TGTGCCAGCGGGACAAACGGCTACACCTTC.

This clone came up once. This chain joins TRBV13 and TRBJ1-1; TRBD1 agrees at 9 bases. Germline CDR1 is PRHDT and CDR2 is FYEKMQ (reference sequence). This CDR3 comprises 14 residues. V lost 5 bases, J lost 6 bases, and 7 bases stayed unmatched. The CDR3 sequence: CASSPDRGTAEAFF. The CDR3 bases are TGTGCCAGCAGCCCGGACAGGGGAACCGCTGAAGCTTTCTTT.

V is TRBV7-8 and J is TRBJ1-6, with D unclear. Trimming cost V 3 bases and J 6 bases, with 12 bases left between them. Germline CDR1 SGHVS, CDR2 FQNEAQ. The CDR3 covers 15 residues. The CDR3 sequence is CASSFSSGANSPLHF. DNA of the CDR3: TGTGCCAGCAGCTTCTCCTCCGGCGCTAATTCACCCCTCCACTTT.

Notes on this clone: One end of the junction is discordant with germline, which a read error may explain. In nucleotides, the CDR3 is TGTGCTAGCAGCTTATCCGGGACAGGGGTGGGAGAGACCCAGTACTTC. This encodes CASSLSGTGVGETQYF. The chain couples TRBV7-7 to TRBJ2-5; 10 nucleotides line up with TRBD1. Looked up from germline, CDR1 is SSHAT and CDR2 is FNYEAQ (reference sequence). The CDR3 is 16 residues long.

V is TRBV7-2 and J is TRBJ2-7; D tentatively reads TRBD1 or TRBD2 (5 bases each). V was clipped by 4 bases and J by 5 bases, with 18 bases between them. The CDR3 runs to 15 residues. Looked up from germline, CDR1 is SGHTA and CDR2 is FQGNSA. CDR3 in DNA: TGTGCCAGCAGCTCCCAGGGAGCCCTGGGCCACGAGCAGTACTTC. Amino acids: CASSSQGALGHEQYF.

The chain joins TRBV5-6 to TRBJ1-4; maybe TRBD1 (5 bases). The CDR3 is 14 residues long. V was shortened by 7 bases and J by 7 bases, with 17 bases between the two germline ends. From germline, CDR1 is SGHDT and CDR2 YYEEEE. CDR3 in DNA: TGTGCCAGCTCGACCTCCGGGACGGCTGAAAAACTGTTTTTT. This codes for CASSTSGTAEKLFF.

This rearrangement joins TRBV4-1 to TRBJ2-7, with D uncertain. V was trimmed by 4 bases and J by 6 bases, leaving 16 bases between them. This CDR3 is built from 14 residues. Germline lookup yields CDR1 MGHRA and CDR2 YSYEKL. The CDR3 DNA reads as TGCGCCAGCAGCCCCCGGACGGCCTTGAGCGAGCAGTACTTC. Translating gives CASSPRTALSEQYF.

CDR3 loop: CASRDDVGHRLGITRVHDGYTF. As DNA, the CDR3 is TGTGCCAGCAGGGACGACGTCGGACACCGCCTAGGGATTACCCGCGTTCATGATGGCTACACCTTC. The rearrangement links TRBV6-4 to TRBJ1-2; D might be TRBD1 (5 bases). Trimming removed 6 bases at V and 6 bases at J, with 41 bases between. Germline CDR1 is MRHNA and CDR2 is SNTAGT. The CDR3 is made up of 22 amino acids.

V usage is TRBV27 and J usage is TRBJ1-1; 7 positions agree with TRBD1. CDR1 is MNHEY, CDR2 SMNVEV, per germline (reference sequence). CDR3 length: 15 amino acids. V shed 6 bases, J shed 3 bases, and the junction held 10 bases outside the gene matches. The CDR3: CASRLRQGRDTEAFF. The CDR3, as DNA: TGTGCCAGCAGACTTAGACAGGGCCGAGACACTGAAGCTTTCTTT.

This chain links TRBV5-1 with TRBJ1-4, with a weak D call TRBD1 (6 bases). Germline assignment: CDR1 SGHRS and CDR2 YFSETQ. This CDR3 comprises 14 residues. V lost 1 base and J 7 bases, leaving 11 bases between the germline ends. CDR3 DNA sequence: TGCGCCAGCAGCTTGACAGGGCGGGGTGAAAAACTGTTTTTT. It specifies CASSLTGRGEKLFF.

The chain joins TRBV5-1 to TRBJ1-2; D gene unclear. V was shortened by 4 bases and J by 3 bases, with 16 bases between the two germline ends. CDR1 is SGHRS and CDR2 is YFSETQ in the germline V gene. The CDR3 has 15 residues. This chain's CDR3 is CASSREPLYDYGYTF. The CDR3, as DNA: TGCGCCAGCAGCCGGGAACCTTTATATGACTATGGCTACACCTTC.